This TCR beta chain was captured in a study of beta chain features in type 1 diabetes. Study results and caveats: For Type 1 diabetes patients, all four CD4+ subsets carried TCRB CDR3s that were moderately but significantly shorter. Researchers reported that naive, central memory and Treg TCRB repertoires appeared more similar in patients than in healthy donors. Using cDNA template may skew counts toward highly expressing activated cells.

The study reverse transcribed the entire isolated RNA, so it sequenced expressed TCRB transcripts. Produced via immunoSEQ multiplex PCR; TCRdb's table is partial and in-frame only. Of about 290,000 clones listed, about 8% are singletons. CDR3 size: 16 residues. The ends were cut back, 2 bases at V and 8 bases at J, with 21 bases in the middle. In germline, CDR1 is MDHEN, CDR2 SYDVKM. This clone turned up a few times. The antigen is not known. The sample comprised central memory CD4+ T cells from blood. The chain uses TRBV28 and TRBJ1-2, with unresolved D. The clonotype originates from a woman aged 18-30 years in good health. The CDR3 DNA is TGTGCCAGCAGTTTAGGGCTGGGATGGAGGGAGAGGGGCTACACCTTC. Protein product: CASSLGLGWRERGYTF.